This record looks at one T cell receptor (beta chain) sequence and its context. Its antigen is unidentified. Compared with germline, one end of the junction differs, possibly owing to a read error. The data belong to a study of tumor-infiltrating lymphocytes in primary liver carcinoma. Study context: Surgical resection served as treatment for the primary liver carcinoma of these patients. Study-wide results and limits: Bulk unsorted samples prevented comparison of CD4+ and CD8+ repertoires.

It was unsorted whole blood that yielded blood RNA, and germline DNA was also extracted. The CDR3 runs 12 residues. Using a constant-region primer together with ProtoScript II reverse transcriptase, TCR beta cDNA was made from 450 to 600 ng of total RNA. Nested multiplex PCR, run for three rounds with slightly modified ARM-PCR, yielded TCR beta libraries. TRBV1-TRBV30 forward primers paired with a C-beta reverse primer were used in the first two PCR rounds, which ran approximately 10 cycles each. Via MiXCR, TCRdb re-called the multiplex PCR reads, giving one row per CDR3 protein. The sample carries fewer than 350,000 distinct CDR3 sequences, 65% recorded once.

This clonotype originated in a middle-aged man with primary liver carcinoma and hepatitis B virus infection. V usage is TRBV12-3 or TRBV12-4 and J usage is TRBJ1-5; D is unclear. The specimen was peripheral blood. DNA for the CDR3: TGTGCCAGTAGTTTACATAATCAGCCCCAGCATTTT. This sequence encodes CASSLHNQPQHF.